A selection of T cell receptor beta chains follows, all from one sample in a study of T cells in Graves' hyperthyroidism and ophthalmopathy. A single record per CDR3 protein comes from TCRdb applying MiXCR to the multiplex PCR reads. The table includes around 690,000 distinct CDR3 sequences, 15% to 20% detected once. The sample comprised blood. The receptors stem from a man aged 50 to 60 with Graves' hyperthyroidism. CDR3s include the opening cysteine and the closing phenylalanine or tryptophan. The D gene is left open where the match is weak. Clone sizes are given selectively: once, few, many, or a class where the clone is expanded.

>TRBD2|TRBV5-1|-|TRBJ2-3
CASSQSGRRTDTQYF
TGCGCCAGCAGCCAGAGCGGGAGAAGGACAGATACGCAGTATTTT
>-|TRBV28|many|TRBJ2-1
CASSLYGSGSSYNEQFF
TGTGCCAGCAGTTTATACGGTAGCGGAAGCTCCTACAATGAGCAGTTCTTC
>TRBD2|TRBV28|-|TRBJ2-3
CASSSGGMTDTQYF
TGTGCCAGCAGTTCGGGGGGGATGACAGATACGCAGTATTTT
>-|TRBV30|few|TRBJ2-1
CAWWDFIYNEQFF
TGTGCCTGGTGGGACTTTATATACAATGAGCAGTTCTTC
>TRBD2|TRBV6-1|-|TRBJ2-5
CASARLAGETQYF
TGTGCCAGCGCCCGGCTAGCGGGTGAGACCCAGTACTTC
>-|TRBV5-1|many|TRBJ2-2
CASSLAAGVTGELFF
TGCGCCAGCAGCTTGGCCGCCGGCGTCACCGGGGAGCTGTTTTTT
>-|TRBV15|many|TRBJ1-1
CATSRELIMNTEAFF
TGTGCCACCAGCAGAGAACTCATAATGAACACTGAAGCTTTCTTT
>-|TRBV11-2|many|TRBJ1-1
CASSSVGWGMNTEAFF
TGTGCCAGCAGCTCCGTGGGGTGGGGGATGAACACTGAAGCTTTCTTT
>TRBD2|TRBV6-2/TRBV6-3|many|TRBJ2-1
CASSWIFTSGRAENEQFF
TGTGCCAGCAGTTGGATATTCACTAGCGGGAGGGCCGAGAATGAGCAGTTCTTC
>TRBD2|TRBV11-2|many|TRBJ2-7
CASSLELGLHEQYF
TGTGCCAGCAGCTTAGAACTGGGACTACACGAGCAGTACTTC
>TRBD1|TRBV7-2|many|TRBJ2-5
CASSLASAGGQETQYF
TGTGCCAGCAGCTTAGCATCGGCAGGGGGACAAGAGACCCAGTACTTC
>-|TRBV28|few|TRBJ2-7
CASSFGINEQYF
TGTGCCAGCAGTTTTGGTATAAACGAGCAGTACTTC
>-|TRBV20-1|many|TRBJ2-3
CSAPGGPAITDTQYF
TGCAGTGCCCCTGGAGGACCCGCCATAACAGATACGCAGTATTTT
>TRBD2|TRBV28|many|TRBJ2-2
CASSLASGRVGELFF
TGTGCCAGCAGTTTAGCTAGCGGGAGGGTCGGGGAGCTGTTTTTT
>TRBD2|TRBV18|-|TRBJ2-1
CASSPKAAGAHEQFF
TGTGCCAGCTCACCAAAGGCGGCGGGAGCGCATGAGCAGTTCTTC
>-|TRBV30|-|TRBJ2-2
CAWDLTSFSGGELFF
TGTGCCTGGGACCTTACTAGTTTCTCTGGTGGGGAGCTCTTTTTT
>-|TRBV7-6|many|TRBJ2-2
CASSVAGELFF
TGTGCCAGCAGCGTCGCAGGGGAGCTGTTTTTT
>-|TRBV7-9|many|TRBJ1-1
CASSGYGNTEAFF
TGTGCCAGCAGCGGCTACGGGAACACTGAAGCTTTCTTT
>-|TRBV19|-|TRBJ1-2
CASSMEGDGYTF
TGTGCCAGTAGTATGGAGGGAGATGGCTACACCTTC
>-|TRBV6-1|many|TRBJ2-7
CASSELDSESYEQYF
TGTGCCAGCAGTGAATTGGACAGTGAATCCTACGAGCAGTACTTC
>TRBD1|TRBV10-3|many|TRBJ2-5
CAISEGSRGRRETQYF
TGTGCCATCAGTGAGGGTAGCAGGGGGCGGAGGGAGACCCAGTACTTC
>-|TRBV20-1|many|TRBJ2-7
CSALAGSSYEQYF
TGCAGTGCTCTTGCCGGGTCCTCCTACGAGCAGTACTTC
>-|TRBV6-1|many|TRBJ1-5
CASIAAVNQPQHF
TGTGCCAGCATTGCGGCAGTCAATCAGCCCCAGCATTTT
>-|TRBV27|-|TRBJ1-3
CASSNRDPGESGNTIYF
TGTGCCAGCAGCAATAGAGACCCAGGGGAATCTGGAAACACCATATATTTT
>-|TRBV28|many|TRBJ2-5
CASRLGQPLEVWETQYF
TGTGCCAGCAGGCTAGGACAGCCCCTGGAGGTCTGGGAGACCCAGTACTTC
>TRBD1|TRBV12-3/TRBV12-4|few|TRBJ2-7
CASSFQGADSYEQYF
TGTGCCAGCAGTTTTCAGGGGGCCGATTCCTACGAGCAGTACTTC
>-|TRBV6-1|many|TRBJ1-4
CASSLRDSREKLFF
TGTGCCAGCAGTCTCCGGGACTCACGGGAAAAACTGTTTTTT
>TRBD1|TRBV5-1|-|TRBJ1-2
CASSLPFRDSVQDYGYTF
TGTGCCAGCAGCCTACCATTCCGGGACAGCGTGCAGGACTATGGCTACACCTTC
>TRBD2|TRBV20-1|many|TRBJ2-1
CSAGLAESYNEQFF
TGCAGTGCTGGACTAGCGGAAAGCTACAATGAGCAGTTCTTC
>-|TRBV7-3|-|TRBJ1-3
CASSPSGASSGNTIYF
TGTGCCAGCAGCCCTTCCGGGGCCTCTTCTGGAAACACCATATATTTT
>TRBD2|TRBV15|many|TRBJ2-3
CATSRDIAGGPRGTDTQYF
TGTGCCACCAGCAGAGATATAGCGGGAGGGCCCCGGGGCACAGATACGCAGTATTTT
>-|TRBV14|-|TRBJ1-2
CASSQEVHSNLYGYTF
TGTGCCAGCAGCCAAGAGGTCCACAGTAACCTCTATGGCTACACCTTC
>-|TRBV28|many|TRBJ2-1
CASTLLAPYNEQFF
TGTGCCAGCACCTTACTAGCCCCGTACAATGAGCAGTTCTTC
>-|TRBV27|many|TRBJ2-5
CASRTQAGWGSETQYF
TGTGCCAGCAGAACCCAAGCGGGCTGGGGTTCAGAGACCCAGTACTTC
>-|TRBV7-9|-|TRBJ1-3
CASSKTDSGNTIYF
TGTGCCAGCAGCAAGACAGACTCTGGAAACACCATATATTTT
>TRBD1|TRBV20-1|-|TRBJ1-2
CSAPPTGNYGYTF
TGCAGTGCCCCACCGACAGGGAACTATGGCTACACCTTC
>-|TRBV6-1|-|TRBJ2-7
CASSPLVWDEQYF
TGTGCCAGCAGTCCTTTAGTGTGGGACGAGCAGTACTTC